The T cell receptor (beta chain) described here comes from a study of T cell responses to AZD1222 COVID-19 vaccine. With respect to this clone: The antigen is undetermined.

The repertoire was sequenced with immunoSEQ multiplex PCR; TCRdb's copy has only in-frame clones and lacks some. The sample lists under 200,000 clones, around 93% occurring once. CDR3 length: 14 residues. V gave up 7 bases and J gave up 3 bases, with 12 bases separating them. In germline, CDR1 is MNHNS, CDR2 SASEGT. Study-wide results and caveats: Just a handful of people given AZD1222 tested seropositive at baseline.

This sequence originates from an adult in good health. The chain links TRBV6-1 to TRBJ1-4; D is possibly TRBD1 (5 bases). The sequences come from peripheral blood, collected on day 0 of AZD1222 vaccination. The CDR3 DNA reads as TGTGCCAGCATGGCCCTAGGGGCTAATGAAAAACTGTTTTTT. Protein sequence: CASMALGANEKLFF.